One sample yielded the 17 T cell receptor beta chains listed below, sequenced in a study of T cell responses to AZD1222 COVID-19 vaccine (dated by TCRdb to the early 2020s). The library was made by the immunoSEQ multiplex PCR assay. Sourced from immuneACCESS, this table was stored by TCRdb with only in-frame sequences that have V and J called. A share of the clones is absent; for the studies checked, an unresolved V gene accounts for under half, and the remainder has no known explanation. This sample is represented by roughly 130,000 clones; about 88% of them were singletons. 15% to 20% of the sample is taken by the ten largest. The sample's time point label, in plain terms: baseline before first vaccination. The sample's treatment or condition label is to be understood as: meningococcal conjugate vaccine given as trial control. This specimen consisted of peripheral blood, obtained on day 0 of MenACWY control vaccination. The origin of the receptors is an adult in good health.

Only one count was recorded for this clone. The chain carries TRBV1 and TRBJ2-7; the D call of TRBD2 is as the table states it, not checked on the DNA. TRBV1 is a recognized pseudogene. This CDR3 contains 15 residues. This chain's CDR3 is CTSSPIIREDYEQYF. The CDR3 nucleotides are TGCACCAGCAGCCCTATTATCCGGGAAGACTACGAGCAGTACTTC.

This clone is a singleton in its sample. The chain carries TRBV5-1 and TRBJ2-7; D is possibly TRBD1 or TRBD2 (5 bases each). Germline V gene data show CDR1 as SGHRS and CDR2 as YFSETQ. The V end lost 3 bases, the J end lost 1 base, and 11 bases lay between the germline ends. The CDR3 loop spans 14 amino acids. In DNA form, the CDR3 reads TGCGCCAGCAGCTCAGGGACGACTTCCTACGAGCAGTACTTC. Amino acid sequence: CASSSGTTSYEQYF.

The genes are TRBV18 and TRBJ2-7, with 12 bases lining up with TRBD2. CDR1 is KGHSH and CDR2 is LQKENI in the germline V gene. V lost 6 bases to trimming and J lost 7 bases; unmatched junction nucleotides: 4. The CDR3 has 13 amino acids. This CDR3 reads CASSLGTSGEQYF. DNA of the CDR3: TGTGCCAGCTCTCTCGGGACTAGCGGGGAGCAGTACTTC.

This clone occurred a few times. This chain joins TRBV28 and TRBJ2-7; D call uncertain. Germline V lookup: CDR1 MDHEN, CDR2 SYDVKM. V was shortened by 3 bases and J by 5 bases, with 11 bases between the two germline ends. This CDR3 has 13 residues. The CDR3 DNA follows: TGTGCCAGCAGTTTGGCCTTTGGGGACGAGCAGTACTTC. It yields the protein CASSLAFGDEQYF.

This chain links TRBV12-3 or TRBV12-4 with TRBJ1-3; no clear D. The CDR3 consists of 13 residues. With 6 bases removed from V and 2 bases from J, the gap between germline ends came to 8 bases. The CDR3 sequence is CASSGGAGNTIYF. DNA of the CDR3: TGTGCCAGCAGCGGCGGGGCTGGAAACACCATATATTTT.

This rearrangement joins TRBV18 to TRBJ2-2; 8 nucleotides match TRBD1. This CDR3 spans 16 amino acids. CDR1 KGHSH and CDR2 LQKENI come from the germline V gene. J lost 5 bases, V lost 5 bases, and 10 bases had no gene match. CDR3 in amino acids: CASSRQGFVVTGELFF. CDR3 nucleotides: TGTGCCAGCTCAAGACAGGGGTTCGTGGTGACCGGGGAGCTGTTTTTT.

J is TRBJ1-2 and V is TRBV5-6; D is unclear. The CDR3 runs 13 residues. The germline V gene has CDR1 SGHDT and CDR2 YYEEEE. V lost 1 base to trimming and J lost 7 bases, with 11 bases between them. Here the CDR3 DNA reads TGTGCCAGCAGCTTGAATCGGTTAGGTGGCTACACCTTC. Protein sequence: CASSLNRLGGYTF.

This clone was recorded a few times. V and J are TRBV2 and TRBJ2-1; TRBD1 agrees at 7 bases. V lost 6 bases, J lost 10 bases, and 15 bases stayed unmatched. CDR1 and CDR2 (germline): SNHLY, FYNNEI. This CDR3 is 15 amino acids long. The CDR3 is CASRFTGEEVGEQFF. The CDR3 DNA sequence: TGTGCCAGCAGATTTACAGGGGAAGAAGTTGGCGAGCAGTTCTTC.

This chain links TRBV5-7 with TRBJ2-1, with TRBD1 as a possible D gene (6 bases). TRBV5-7 is an open reading frame, and its role is uncertain. Trimming took off 5 bases at V and 3 bases at J, with 24 bases between the two ends. This CDR3 comprises 18 residues. The chain's CDR3 is CASSSRRTDSLHYNEQFF. The CDR3 coding sequence is TGTGCCAGCAGTTCCAGAAGGACAGACTCACTCCACTACAATGAGCAGTTCTTC.

This chain links TRBV7-9 with TRBJ1-6; 9 positions agree with TRBD1. In germline, CDR1 is SEHNR, CDR2 FQNEAQ (reference sequence). The ends lost 5 bases at V and 10 bases at J; junction bases unmatched: 6. This CDR3 comprises 14 residues. CDR3 amino acids: CASSPQGAESPLHF. Here the CDR3 DNA reads TGTGCCAGCAGCCCACAGGGGGCTGAATCACCCCTCCACTTT.

The chain combines TRBV30 with TRBJ1-1, with no clear D. Germline CDR1 and CDR2: GTSNPN and SVGIG (reference sequence). The CDR3 length is 13 residues. Trimming took off 8 bases at V and 0 bases at J, with 13 bases between the two ends. Here the CDR3 reads CAQMLDMNTEAFF. DNA of the CDR3: TGTGCCCAAATGCTAGATATGAACACTGAAGCTTTCTTT.

The V gene is TRBV12-3 or TRBV12-4, the J gene TRBJ1-5; D unresolved. The CDR3 extends over 13 amino acids. Trimming cost V 6 bases and J 3 bases, with 9 bases left between them. CDR3 in DNA: TGTGCCAGCAGGGCGGGTGACAATCAGCCCCAGCATTTT. Protein: CASRAGDNQPQHF.

This chain links TRBV30 with TRBJ2-4; D is unresolved. V lost 0 bases and J lost 2, with 8 bases in between. Germline V gene sequence: CDR1 GTSNPN, CDR2 SVGIG (reference sequence). The CDR3 runs to 14 residues. Here the CDR3 reads CAWSVQATKNIQYF. In DNA form, the CDR3 reads TGTGCCTGGAGTGTGCAGGCCACCAAAAACATTCAGTACTTC. Looking up the rest from reference TRBV30 and TRBJ2-4 gives the full variable domain: SQTIHQWPATLVQPVGSPLSLECTVEGTSNPNLYWYRQAAGRGLQLLFYSVGIGQISSEVPQNLSASRPQDRQFILSSKKLLLSDSGFYLCAWSVQATKNIQYFGAGTRLSVL.

The chain joins TRBV7-6 to TRBJ2-7; D not resolved. The CDR3 spans 13 residues. Germline loops: CDR1 SGHVS, CDR2 FNYEAQ. V lost 1 base and J 3 bases, leaving 7 bases between the germline ends. The CDR3 sequence is CASSLGLGYEQYF. CDR3 sequence (DNA): TGTGCCAGCAGCTTAGGCTTGGGCTACGAGCAGTACTTC.

This chain uses TRBV2 with TRBJ1-1; D unclear. V was cut by 6 bases and J by 2 bases, with 13 bases left in between. CDR3 length: 14 residues. CDR1 is SNHLY, CDR2 FYNNEI, per germline. The CDR3 nucleotides read TGTGCCAGCAGCCCTTCGGGCAGAAACACTGAAGCTTTCTTT. Encoded protein: CASSPSGRNTEAFF.

The gene calls are TRBV5-4 and TRBJ1-4, with D tentatively TRBD1 (6 bases). Trimming removed 0 bases from V and 9 bases from J, with 15 bases in between. Germline V gene data show CDR1 as SGHNT and CDR2 as YYREEE (reference sequence). The CDR3 runs to 15 residues. The CDR3: CASSLAGRGHKKLFF. As DNA, the CDR3 is TGTGCCAGCAGCTTGGCTGGCAGGGGCCACAAAAAACTGTTTTTT. The complete variable domain, with remaining parts taken from reference TRBV5-4 and TRBJ1-4, reads ETGVTQSPTHLIKTRGQQVTLRCSSQSGHNTVSWYQQALGQGPQFIFQYYREEENGRGNFPPRFSGLQFPNYSSELNVNALELDDSALYLCASSLAGRGHKKLFFGSGTQLSVL.

The chain combines TRBV5-1 with TRBJ2-2; D possibly corresponds to TRBD2 (5 bases). This CDR3 spans 13 amino acids. Trimming shortened V by 0 bases and J by 8 bases, and 8 bases separated the two germline ends. Germline V CDR1 and CDR2: SGHRS, YFSETQ. The CDR3 region is CASSLAGFGELFF. DNA of the CDR3: TGCGCCAGCAGCTTGGCGGGGTTTGGGGAGCTGTTTTTT.